Reported below is one TCR beta chain. This CDR3 comprises 15 residues. The junction had 12 bases not matched to a gene; V was cut back by 1 base and J by 7 bases. Looked up from germline, CDR1 is SQVTM and CDR2 is ANQGSEA. Tens of thousands of T cell genomes, or approximately 0.2 ug DNA, went into the sorted-subset replicate PCRs. Libraries were prepared by immunoSEQ multiplex PCR; TCRdb keeps only in-frame clonotypes and omits some of them. The data contain 2 million to 2.5 million clones, approximately 95% of them singletons. This specimen comes from a study of shared clonotypes between healthy human individuals.

This sequence originates from a man younger than 35 in good health. The sequenced material came from naive CD4+ T cells sorted from blood. Sample subset: CD45RA+ positively selected. This rearrangement joins TRBV29-1 to TRBJ1-2; 7 bases agree with TRBD1. Written as DNA, the CDR3 is TGCAGCGTTGAAGTCCCCCCCAGGGGGGCGGGTGGCTACACCTTC. Translated, it gives CSVEVPPRGAGGYTF.